The 7 T cell receptor beta chains in this list originate from one sample, sequenced in a study of cytomegalovirus exposure and HLA in healthy donors. It was with 60 Vbeta and 13 Jbeta primers that the PCR ran. Sequencing used immunoSEQ multiplex PCR; TCRdb keeps in-frame clones, though not all of them. Among about 120,000 clones listed, about 76% were seen once. The specimen was PBMCs. The origin of the receptors is a woman aged 25 to 39 in good health and CMV-seronegative.

The chain uses TRBV5-1 and TRBJ2-3; TRBD2 agrees at 14 bases. Unmatched junction bases numbered 14, after V lost 4 bases and J lost 1 base. CDR3 length: 20 amino acids. Per germline, CDR1 SGHRS and CDR2 YFSETQ. The CDR3 protein is CASSLGLAGGVLGGTDTQYF. CDR3 nucleotide sequence: TGCGCCAGCAGCCTCGGACTAGCGGGAGGTGTTTTGGGGGGCACAGATACGCAGTATTTT.

The rearrangement uses TRBV28 and TRBJ1-3; D perhaps matches TRBD1 (6 bases). Germline V gene data show CDR1 as MDHEN and CDR2 as SYDVKM. This CDR3 is 17 amino acids long. V shed 1 base and J shed 0 bases, with 13 bases lying between them. The CDR3 region is CASSLSDSYSSGNTIYF. The CDR3 region has the DNA TGTGCCAGCAGTTTATCGGACAGTTACAGCTCTGGAAACACCATATATTTT.

The V and J genes are TRBV11-3 and TRBJ1-1; D remains unclear. The CDR3 sequence is 14 residues long. Germline V gene data show CDR1 as SGHNT and CDR2 as YENEEA. V was clipped by 1 base and J by 3 bases, with 9 bases between them. This CDR3 is CASSLGEGYTEAFF. CDR3 nucleotide sequence: TGTGCCAGCAGCTTAGGTGAGGGATACACTGAAGCTTTCTTT.

The chain combines TRBV10-2 with TRBJ2-2; 10 positions match TRBD2. With V trimmed by 0 bases and J by 5 bases, 18 bases remained unmatched. The germline V gene has CDR1 WSHSY and CDR2 SAAADI. This CDR3 is built from 21 residues. CDR3 residues: CASSESPRTSGRNRRTGELFF. The CDR3 bases are TGCGCCAGCAGTGAGTCGCCTCGGACTAGCGGAAGGAACCGGCGAACCGGGGAGCTGTTTTTT.

This chain joins TRBV25-1 and TRBJ2-2; D might be TRBD1 (5 bases). Germline V gives CDR1 MGHDK, CDR2 SYGVNS. The V end was cut by 5 bases, the J end by 3 bases, with 10 bases between. CDR3 length equals 14 residues. The CDR3 loop reads CASSFSGYTGELFF. The CDR3, as DNA: TGTGCCAGCAGTTTCTCAGGGTACACCGGGGAGCTGTTTTTT.

The chain employs TRBV6-6 and TRBJ2-5; 10 nucleotides agree with TRBD2. CDR3 length: 16 residues. The V segment lost 5 bases and the J segment 2 bases; nucleotides outside the gene matches: 8. Looked up from germline, CDR1 is MNHNY and CDR2 is SVGAGI (reference sequence). CDR3 nucleotide sequence: TGTGCCAGCAGTCGACCGGAACTAGCGGGACAAGAGACCCAGTACTTC. This translates into CASSRPELAGQETQYF.

This chain links TRBV2 with TRBJ1-6, with D hard to call. Germline assignment: CDR1 SNHLY and CDR2 FYNNEI. Trimming pared 0 bases from V and 10 bases from J, leaving 10 bases between. The CDR3 runs 14 residues. CDR3 sequence: CASSEAMGRSPLHF. CDR3 nucleotide sequence: TGTGCCAGCAGTGAAGCTATGGGCCGGTCACCCCTCCACTTT.